The 8 T cell receptor beta chains presented below share a single source sample, sequenced in a study of PD-1 blockade in classical Hodgkin lymphoma (dated by TCRdb to the early 2020s). The protocol used for the library was the immunoSEQ multiplex PCR assay. Sourced from immuneACCESS, this table was stored by TCRdb with only in-frame sequences that have V and J called. A share of the clones is absent; for the studies checked, an unresolved V gene accounts for under half, and the remainder has no known explanation. Here the sample has just under 100,000 clones; roughly 88% occur a single time. Jointly, the top ten make up 9% to 15% of the sample. Sample time point, as interpreted from the label and publication: cycle 1 day 1 (C1D1), immediately before nivolumab initiation. Every trial patient had relapsed after autologous stem cell transplantation, and cohorts A, B and C differed in prior brentuximab vedotin exposure.

Sample: peripheral blood mononuclear cells (PBMCs), taken at baseline. Receptors originate from a human donor with classical Hodgkin lymphoma.

This clone was counted at least ten times. This chain uses TRBV9 with TRBJ2-2, with TRBD2 matching 11 bases. Trimming cost V 0 bases and J 6 bases; bases outside gene matches: 7. The CDR3 runs to 17 residues. CDR1 and CDR2 (germline): SGDLS, YYNGEE. The CDR3 sequence: CASSVGGSGRAPGELFF. DNA of the CDR3: TGTGCCAGCAGCGTAGGGGGTAGCGGGAGGGCCCCCGGGGAGCTGTTTTTT.

The rearrangement joins TRBV10-3 to TRBJ2-7, with D tentatively TRBD1 (6 bases). V was clipped by 2 bases and J by 6 bases, with 8 bases between them. Per germline, CDR1 ENHRY and CDR2 SYGVKD. This CDR3 is 12 amino acids long. This CDR3 is CAISELGGEQYF. DNA of the CDR3: TGTGCCATCAGTGAGCTAGGGGGCGAGCAGTACTTC.

J is TRBJ2-7 and V is TRBV10-3, with TRBD1 identical over 8 bases. The CDR3 loop spans 17 amino acids. With 3 bases clipped from V and 1 base from J, the junction kept 11 bases outside the gene matches. Germline CDR1 is ENHRY and CDR2 is SYGVKD. The CDR3 sequence: CAISDLAWTGRSYEQYF. The CDR3 DNA reads TGTGCCATCAGTGATTTGGCGTGGACAGGGAGATCCTACGAGCAGTACTTC.

V usage is TRBV18 and J usage is TRBJ2-3; D may be TRBD2 (6 bases). V gave up 6 bases and J gave up 6 bases, with 10 bases separating them. Germline CDR1 reads KGHSH; CDR2 reads LQKENI. The CDR3 loop spans 12 amino acids. CDR3 nucleotide sequence: TGTGCCAGCTCGGACCTAGCGGATACGCAGTATTTT. It yields the protein CASSDLADTQYF.

V and J are TRBV6-5 and TRBJ1-1; possible D gene TRBD1, 5 bases. The CDR3 loop spans 14 amino acids. Trimming took off 2 bases at V and 1 base at J, with 8 bases between the two ends. Germline V gene lookup returns CDR1 MNHEY and CDR2 SVGAGI. The CDR3 bases are TGTGCCAGCAGTTACCGGGGGAGGAACACTGAAGCTTTCTTT. Its translation: CASSYRGRNTEAFF.

The chain joins TRBV29-1 to TRBJ2-1; maybe TRBD1 (6 bases). Germline CDR1 SQVTM, CDR2 ANQGSEA. The ends were cut back, 7 bases at V and 5 bases at J, with 15 bases in the middle. This CDR3 has 13 amino acids. CDR3 sequence reads: CSAGARIDNEQFF. The CDR3 nucleotides read TGCAGCGCAGGGGCTAGGATTGACAATGAGCAGTTCTTC.

CDR3 sequence: CASSVEQEAREGVMPDTQYF. CDR3 DNA: TGTGCCAGCAGCGTAGAGCAGGAGGCGCGGGAGGGGGTAATGCCAGATACGCAGTATTTT. V usage is TRBV9 and J usage is TRBJ2-3; 9 bases line up with TRBD2. Germline V CDR1 and CDR2: SGDLS, YYNGEE. With 0 bases clipped from V and 4 bases from J, the junction kept 18 bases outside the gene matches. CDR3 length equals 20 residues.

This chain connects TRBV28 to TRBJ2-5, with 8 bases that match TRBD1. Germline CDR1 is MDHEN and CDR2 is SYDVKM. This CDR3 is built from 16 residues. Germline trimming cut 3 bases from V and 4 bases from J; bases unmatched to any gene: 10. The CDR3: CASSFLSTGVGETQYF. CDR3 DNA: TGTGCCAGCAGTTTTCTGTCGACAGGGGTCGGAGAGACCCAGTACTTC.